Listed here are 26 T cell receptor beta chains from one sample, sequenced in a study of identical twins. TCRdb ran MiXCR on the 5' RACE reads and lists one entry per CDR3 protein. This repertoire shows 700,000 to 950,000 distinct CDR3 sequences, 10% to 15% found once; its top ten account for around 1.5%. The data also belong to a second study, concerning yellow fever vaccine responses in identical twins.

Sample: PBMCs. The source of these receptors is a woman aged 18-30 years in good health.

The sample holds a few counts of this clonotype. V gene TRBV11-2 combines with J gene TRBJ1-2; no definite D call. V dropped 4 bases and J dropped 2 bases, with 14 bases sitting between them. Per the germline V gene, CDR1 is SGHAT and CDR2 is FQNNGV. The CDR3 sequence is 15 residues long. CDR3 amino acids: CASSSPGSGNYGYTF. The CDR3 nucleotides read TGTGCCAGCAGCTCCCCGGGGTCGGGGAACTATGGCTACACCTTC.

This clonotype was recorded a few times. The chain has TRBV7-2 and TRBJ2-1; 8 bases align to TRBD2. This CDR3 spans 12 amino acids. The V and J ends lost 5 bases and 10 bases, in that order; junction bases with no gene match: 4. Germline CDR1 SGHTA, CDR2 FQGNSA. The CDR3 loop is CASSRAGEEQFF. CDR3 in DNA: TGTGCCAGCAGCCGAGCGGGAGAGGAGCAGTTCTTC.

This clonotype was counted only a few times. This chain links TRBV2 with TRBJ2-7; D gene unclear. The CDR3 runs 13 residues. Germline V gives CDR1 SNHLY, CDR2 FYNNEI. Trimming took 1 base from V and 3 from J, leaving 7 bases between them. Here the CDR3 reads CASSEVGNYEQYV. The CDR3 DNA reads TGTGCCAGCAGTGAAGTGGGAAACTACGAGCAGTACGTC.

This clonotype was picked up a small number of times. The chain carries TRBV14 and TRBJ2-7; 9 bases are shared with TRBD1. Germline CDR1 reads SGHDN; CDR2 reads FVKESK. The CDR3 consists of 14 residues. With V trimmed by 4 bases and J by 1 base, 2 bases remained unmatched. This CDR3 reads CASSRTGASYEQYV. As DNA, the CDR3 is TGTGCCAGCAGCCGGACAGGGGCATCCTACGAGCAGTACGTC.

This clonotype came up a few times. The chain joins TRBV19 to TRBJ1-1; TRBD1 is a possible D gene (6 bases). Germline CDR1 LNHDA, CDR2 SQIVND (reference sequence). V lost 1 base and J 4 bases, leaving 16 bases between the germline ends. The CDR3 is 16 amino acids. The CDR3 nucleotides read TGTGCCAGTAGTATAGTTTTTGCAGGGGATGGCACTGAAGCTTTCTTT. Protein sequence: CASSIVFAGDGTEAFF.

This sequence joins TRBV2 and TRBJ1-5; TRBD1 is a possible D gene (6 bases). Germline CDR1 is SNHLY and CDR2 is FYNNEI. This CDR3 contains 14 residues. V was shortened by 6 bases and J by 0 bases, with 9 bases between the two germline ends. The CDR3 protein is CASSRGHSNQPQHF. In nucleotides, the CDR3 is TGTGCCAGCAGCAGGGGTCATAGCAATCAGCCCCAGCATTTT.

The table lists this clonotype with many counts. The CDR3 is CASDASGGEITGELFF. In DNA, the CDR3 is TGTGCCAGCGATGCTAGCGGGGGGGAGATCACCGGGGAGCTGTTTTTT. The V call is TRBV6-1, the J call TRBJ2-2; TRBD2 agrees at 12 bases. The CDR3 extends over 16 amino acids. Losses at the gene ends were 8 bases for V and 4 bases for J; bases not matched to a gene: 8. Germline values: CDR1 MNHNS, CDR2 SASEGT.

This chain connects TRBV20-1 to TRBJ2-7, with D perhaps TRBD2 (6 bases). Trimming cost V 1 base and J 7 bases, with 11 bases left between them. Germline CDR1 reads DFQATT; CDR2 reads SNEGSKA (reference sequence). This CDR3 is 12 amino acids long. The CDR3 coding sequence is TGCAGTGCTAGAGGGCCAGCGGGTGAGCAGTACGTC. Translated, it gives CSARGPAGEQYV.

This clonotype occurred a few times. The J gene is TRBJ2-3, the V gene TRBV5-6; D remains ambiguous. CDR1 and CDR2 from the germline V gene are SGHDT and YYEEEE. The CDR3 consists of 14 residues. Trimming pared 0 bases from V and 4 bases from J, leaving 9 bases between. CDR3 in amino acids: CASSLGGFPDTQYF. CDR3 DNA: TGTGCCAGCAGCTTGGGGGGATTTCCAGATACGCAGTATTTT.

The CDR3 DNA reads TGTGCCAGCACCCATAGGGACAGGGGCCCAGGGGAGCAGTTCTTC. This encodes CASTHRDRGPGEQFF. This chain joins TRBV5-6 and TRBJ2-1, with TRBD1 matching 10 bases. CDR1 and CDR2 from the germline V gene are SGHDT and YYEEEE. The junction had 13 bases not matched to a gene; V was cut back by 6 bases and J by 10 bases. The CDR3 is 15 residues long. Looking up the rest from reference TRBV5-6 and TRBJ2-1 gives the full variable domain: DAGVTQSPTHLIKTRGQQVTLRCSPKSGHDTVSWYQQALGQGPQFIFQYYEEEERQRGNFPDRFSGHQFPNYSSELNVNALLLGDSALYLCASTHRDRGPGEQFFGPGTRLTVL.

This clonotype was recorded many times. The V and J genes are TRBV12-3 or TRBV12-4 and TRBJ1-1; D remains unclear. The V and J ends lost 7 bases and 0 bases respectively, with 9 bases between them. The CDR3 extends over 13 amino acids. Here the CDR3 DNA reads TGTGCCAGCACCCAAGGACTGAACACTGAAGCTTTCTTT. Translating gives CASTQGLNTEAFF.

V usage is TRBV6-2 or TRBV6-3 and J usage is TRBJ1-1; no reliable D call. This CDR3 spans 13 amino acids. Trimming took off 4 bases at V and 6 bases at J, with 12 bases between the two ends. Germline V lookup: CDR1 MNHEY, CDR2 SVGEGT. The CDR3 sequence is CASSSRREAEAFF. CDR3 nucleotide sequence: TGTGCCAGCAGTTCCCGCCGGGAGGCTGAAGCTTTCTTT.

V is TRBV18 and J is TRBJ1-4; TRBD1 matches at 12 bases. This CDR3 contains 15 residues. Germline CDR1 KGHSH, CDR2 LQKENI. Losses at the gene ends were 0 bases for V and 8 bases for J; bases not matched to a gene: 1. The CDR3 region is CASSPPGQGAEKLFF. The CDR3 DNA reads TGTGCCAGCTCACCACCGGGACAGGGGGCAGAAAAACTGTTTTTT.

The chain combines TRBV5-1 with TRBJ2-5; the D gene is possibly TRBD2 (5 bases). Trimming stripped 0 bases from V and 4 bases from J, with 13 bases between. The germline CDR1 and CDR2 sequences are SGHRS and YFSETQ. The CDR3 has 15 amino acids. The CDR3 is CASSLGGIEGETQYF. DNA of the CDR3: TGCGCCAGCAGCTTGGGGGGAATAGAGGGAGAGACCCAGTACTTC.

Ten or more counts support this clonotype. The genes are TRBV5-1 and TRBJ1-3; a possible D gene is TRBD1 (5 bases). The CDR3 length is 16 residues. The germline gives CDR1 SGHRS, CDR2 YFSETQ. Trimming stripped 0 bases from V and 0 bases from J, with 10 bases between. The CDR3 loop reads CASSLGGLLSGNTIYF. CDR3 sequence (DNA): TGCGCCAGCAGCTTGGGGGGCTTGCTCTCTGGAAACACCATATATTTT.

The rearrangement uses TRBV5-1 and TRBJ1-1; D ambiguous. With 1 base removed from V and 4 bases from J, the gap between germline ends came to 11 bases. Germline V gene data show CDR1 as SGHRS and CDR2 as YFSETQ. CDR3 length: 14 residues. The CDR3 bases are TGCGCCAGCAGCTTGAGGGCGTCCAGCACTGAAGCTTTCTTT. This sequence encodes CASSLRASSTEAFF.

This sequence joins TRBV29-1 and TRBJ2-7, with D tentatively TRBD1 (6 bases). CDR3 length equals 11 residues. V dropped 4 bases and J dropped 4 bases, with 8 bases sitting between them. CDR1 is SQVTM, CDR2 ANQGSEA, per germline. The CDR3 is CSVGTAYEQYV. CDR3 DNA: TGCAGCGTTGGGACAGCTTACGAGCAGTACGTC.

This clonotype was seen only a few times. This chain links TRBV18 with TRBJ2-7; D unclear. V lost 2 bases and J 3 bases, leaving 14 bases between the germline ends. The CDR3 totals 15 residues. Germline loops: CDR1 KGHSH, CDR2 LQKENI. The CDR3 DNA reads as TGTGCCAGCTCACCAATTGATGTGACCTTCTACGAGCAGTACGTC. The encoded protein is CASSPIDVTFYEQYV.

This chain joins TRBV10-2 and TRBJ1-6; D not resolved. Germline CDR1 WSHSY, CDR2 SAAADI. The length of the CDR3 is 13 residues. The V end lost 3 bases, the J end lost 13 bases, and 13 bases lay between the germline ends. The CDR3 region has the DNA TGCGCCAGCAGTGATGGGTGGGGATACCCCCTCCACTTT. Its translation: CASSDGWGYPLHF.

Here the CDR3 DNA reads TGTGCCAGCAGTCTAGCCGGGACAGCTCGTGAGCAGTTCTTC. Translated: CASSLAGTAREQFF. The rearrangement links TRBV11-3 to TRBJ2-1, with TRBD1 identical over 7 bases. The junction had 11 bases not matched to a gene; V was cut back by 6 bases and J by 9 bases. Germline V CDR1 and CDR2: SGHNT, YENEEA. The CDR3 has 14 residues.

The chain carries TRBV9 and TRBJ2-5, with TRBD1 matching 7 bases. V dropped 4 bases and J dropped 2; count of bases not matched to a gene: 8. Per the germline V gene, CDR1 is SGDLS and CDR2 is YYNGEE. This CDR3 is 15 amino acids long. The CDR3 is CASSPWPGQQETQYF. The CDR3 DNA follows: TGTGCCAGCAGCCCCTGGCCGGGACAGCAAGAGACCCAGTACTTC.

The V call is TRBV5-1, the J call TRBJ2-5, with 7 bases identical to TRBD2. V lost 2 bases and J lost 6; bases outside the gene matches: 10. CDR1 is SGHRS, CDR2 YFSETQ, per germline. The CDR3 length is 15 residues. As DNA, the CDR3 is TGCGCCAGCAGCTTAGGGGCGGGAGTGACACAGACCCAGTACTTC. Protein product: CASSLGAGVTQTQYF.

This clonotype was detected ten times or more. The chain uses TRBV5-1 and TRBJ1-1; TRBD1 aligns across 8 bases. The CDR3 runs to 12 residues. The V segment lost 7 bases and the J segment 7 bases; nucleotides outside the gene matches: 6. CDR1 is SGHRS and CDR2 is YFSETQ in the germline V gene. The CDR3 reads CASGTGGIEAFF. The CDR3 nucleotides are TGCGCCAGCGGAACAGGGGGGATTGAAGCTTTCTTT.

The sample holds a few counts of this clonotype. The gene calls are TRBV20-1 and TRBJ2-7; the D is unclear. CDR1 DFQATT and CDR2 SNEGSKA come from the germline V gene (reference sequence). V was trimmed by 5 bases and J by 0 bases, leaving 5 bases between them. The CDR3 contains 11 residues. The CDR3 sequence is CSAASSYEQYF. In DNA form, the CDR3 reads TGCAGTGCTGCGAGCTCCTACGAGCAGTACTTC.

This clonotype was observed a handful of times. A read error may produce the germline difference seen at one junction end. The chain couples TRBV20-1 to TRBJ2-1, with 7 bases lining up with TRBD2. Germline loops: CDR1 DFQATT, CDR2 SNEGSKA (reference sequence). The CDR3 extends over 15 amino acids. The CDR3, as DNA: TGCAGTGCCAGAGATTGGGAGGGCCCGGACAATGAGCAGTTCTTC. Encoded protein: CSARDWEGPDNEQFF.

The CDR3 DNA reads TGTGCCAGCAGCGCGGGATACGAGACCCAGTACTTC. It specifies CASSAGYETQYF. The chain links TRBV7-9 to TRBJ2-5; TRBD2 is a possible D gene (6 bases). CDR1 is SEHNR and CDR2 is FQNEAQ in the germline V gene (reference sequence). CDR3 length: 12 amino acids. Trimming cost V 5 bases and J 5 bases, with 9 bases left between them.